This TCR beta chain came from a study of cytomegalovirus exposure and HLA in healthy donors. Study conclusions and caveats: One later analysis, an examination of the approximately 130 validation repertoires, found that first-cohort TCR clusters tended to co-occur in them.

About this clone: The target antigen is unknown.

Sequencing was performed with immunoSEQ multiplex PCR; in TCRdb, only in-frame clones are kept and a portion is missing. The sample includes tens of thousands of clones, 94% of them seen just once. The CDR3 runs 15 residues. Germline CDR1 is SGHTA and CDR2 is FQGNSA. Trimming shortened V by 5 bases and J by 0 bases, and 11 bases separated the two germline ends. The specimen was PBMCs. The chain joins TRBV7-2 to TRBJ1-5, with D possibly being TRBD1 (5 bases). The sequence derives from a woman aged 18-35 years in good health and CMV-seronegative. CDR3 sequence reads: CASSTTGISNQPQHF. The DNA for the CDR3 is TGTGCCAGCAGCACAACAGGAATTAGCAATCAGCCCCAGCATTTT.